The present T cell receptor (beta chain) was sequenced within a study of vaccination and CD4 T cells after COVID-19. Sequenced with the Oncomine TCR Beta short-read assay was DNA taken from cultured CD4+ T cells. TCRdb re-derived calls from the PCR reads in MiXCR, one entry per CDR3 protein. Of under 25,000 distinct CDR3 sequences listed, approximately 50% are singletons. The CDR3 covers 13 residues. From germline, CDR1 is DFQATT and CDR2 SNEGSKA (reference sequence). The treatment was: 10-day PBMC culture with coronavirus spike peptide pools or control peptides (ViraFEST assay). There are a few counts of this clonotype. The antigen remains unidentified. An end of the junction does not agree with germline; a read error may underlie this.

The source material was CD4+ T cells from blood, cultured in vitro. The chain uses TRBV20-1 and TRBJ1-5; D gene ambiguous. This sequence originates from a human donor who had recovered from COVID-19. CDR3 sequence (DNA): TGCAGTGTTAGAAGGGCCCCGGGGCAGCCCCAGCATTTT. This translates into CSVRRAPGQPQHF.